This T cell receptor beta chain came from a study of blood T cell repertoires in COVID-19. The overall study: The United States, Italy and Spain supplied acute and convalescent COVID-19 samples. Sources were T cells, B-cell-depleted T cells, or PBMCs; the material itself was cDNA or gDNA.

Original processing methods: Estimated nucleated cell counts came from reference gene primer amplification. Using immunoSEQ multiplex PCR, the repertoire was profiled, and TCRdb retains in-frame clones only, with some absent. V, J and clone size reflect that table, while D and trimming were determined from the DNA. This table holds about 32,000 clones, about 90% found once. With 4 bases removed from V and 1 base from J, the gap between germline ends came to 10 bases. The CDR3 extends over 13 amino acids. The germline V gene encodes CDR1 SQVTM and CDR2 ANQGSEA. This receptor was identified in a man aged 50-59 years with active or convalescent COVID-19. The sequencing input was peripheral blood. The genes are TRBV29-1 and TRBJ2-5, with D possibly matching TRBD1 (6 bases). The CDR3 region has the DNA TGCAGCGTTGGGGGGCCTAGCCAAGAGACCCAGTACTTC. It is translated as CSVGGPSQETQYF.